This paragraph covers one T cell receptor (beta chain) sequence. Its matching antigen is unknown. The CDR3 covers 11 residues. Germline CDR1 and CDR2: SEHNR and FQNEAQ (reference sequence). V was shortened by 6 bases and J by 10 bases, with 12 bases between the two germline ends. This entry is derived from a study of OX40 agonist ivuxolimab in advanced cancers. The wider study: Three partial responders included one hepatocellular carcinoma patient and two cutaneous melanoma patients. Overall study results and limits: CD4+ T cells averaged fewer expanded clones than CD8+ T cells. At doses 0.1 to 3.0 mg/kg, CD4+ and CD8+ clones expanded.

Assay: immunoSEQ multiplex PCR; the TCRdb copy retains only in-frame clones and omits some. This sample has some 7,000 clones, with about four fifths found just once. The source of this sequence is an adult with an advanced solid tumor such as melanoma, head and neck, liver or kidney cancer. Sample: CD4+ or CD8+ T cells sorted from blood, taken in a trial of the OX40 agonist ivuxolimab. The genes are TRBV7-9 and TRBJ1-1; no firm D call. This CDR3 is CASSRSLPAFF. Here the CDR3 DNA reads TGTGCCAGCAGTCGGTCCCTTCCAGCTTTCTTT.